The 29 T cell receptor beta chains listed next were all sequenced from one sample in a study of shared clonotypes between healthy human individuals. This table comes from immunoSEQ multiplex PCR, and its TCRdb copy is limited to in-frame clones, with some not included. The data show 750,000 to 1,000,000 clones, around 92% seen once. Naive CD8 cells comprised CD45RO-negative, CCR7-positively selected cells, excluding terminally differentiated effector memory CD45RA+ cells. The sample comprised naive CD8+ T cells sorted from blood. Receptor source: a young man in good health.

The chain joins TRBV29-1 to TRBJ1-1, with D tentatively TRBD1 (6 bases). Trimming removed 1 base from V and 1 base from J, with 10 bases in between. Germline loops: CDR1 SQVTM, CDR2 ANQGSEA. This CDR3 is 14 amino acids long. The DNA for the CDR3 is TGCAGCGTTGAAGTACAGGGTTGGAACACTGAAGCTTTCTTT. It yields the protein CSVEVQGWNTEAFF.

This sequence joins TRBV7-3 and TRBJ2-1; no clear D gene. The CDR3 sequence is 14 residues long. CDR1 SGHTA and CDR2 FQGTGA come from the germline V gene. V was trimmed by 4 bases and J by 6 bases, leaving 13 bases between them. The CDR3 region has the DNA TGTGCCAGCAGCTCCAAGGACGCAACCAATGAGCAGTTCTTC. Residues: CASSSKDATNEQFF.

The V call is TRBV21-1, the J call TRBJ2-2; the table gives TRBD2 as D, unverified against the DNA. TRBV21-1 represents a pseudogene. This CDR3 region has 15 residues. The CDR3 protein is CASSKCGRNTGELFF. The CDR3 nucleotides are TGTGCCAGCAGCAAATGCGGGAGGAACACCGGGGAGCTGTTTTTT.

This chain connects TRBV5-6 to TRBJ1-5, with 9 nucleotides matching TRBD1. The CDR3 extends over 14 amino acids. From germline, CDR1 is SGHDT and CDR2 YYEEEE. V lost 4 bases, J lost 4 bases, and 3 bases stayed unmatched. CDR3 bases: TGTGCCAGCAGCGTCGGGACAGGGAATCAGCCCCAGCATTTT. This gives the protein CASSVGTGNQPQHF.

The chain combines TRBV4-1 with TRBJ1-1, with D perhaps TRBD1 (5 bases). Trimming cost V 1 base and J 1 base, with 16 bases left between them. The CDR3 covers 17 residues. Germline values: CDR1 MGHRA, CDR2 YSYEKL. The CDR3 here is CASSQGLRVRGNTEAFF. The CDR3, as DNA: TGCGCCAGCAGCCAAGGACTCAGGGTACGGGGGAACACTGAAGCTTTCTTT.

The chain employs TRBV4-1 and TRBJ2-6; D unresolved. Germline V gene sequence: CDR1 MGHRA, CDR2 YSYEKL. Deletions cut 2 bases from V and 0 bases from J, with 8 bases between. This CDR3 region has 16 residues. The CDR3, as DNA: TGCGCCAGCAGCCAACAGCCCAACTCTGGGGCCAACGTCCTGACTTTC. It is translated as CASSQQPNSGANVLTF.

The chain carries TRBV2 and TRBJ2-1; a weak D match, TRBD2 (5 bases). Trimming removed 6 bases at V and 0 bases at J, with 6 bases between. This CDR3 has 13 residues. Germline V gives CDR1 SNHLY, CDR2 FYNNEI. CDR3: CASRDSSYNEQFF. The CDR3, as DNA: TGTGCCAGCAGGGACTCCTCCTACAATGAGCAGTTCTTC.

V is TRBV13 and J is TRBJ2-2; D not resolved. Germline CDR1 and CDR2: PRHDT and FYEKMQ (reference sequence). This CDR3 region has 12 residues. With 5 bases removed from V and 6 bases from J, the gap between germline ends came to 7 bases. The CDR3 bases are TGTGCCAGCAGCCCTCATCCCGGGGAGCTGTTTTTT. This codes for CASSPHPGELFF. The full variable domain, its missing parts supplied by reference TRBV13 and TRBJ2-2, is AAGVIQSPRHLIKEKRETATLKCYPIPRHDTVYWYQQGPGQDPQFLISFYEKMQSDKGSIPDRFSAQQFSDYHSELNMSSLELGDSALYFCASSPHPGELFFGEGSRLTVL.

This rearrangement joins TRBV5-8 to TRBJ2-1, with D uncertain. Looked up from germline, CDR1 is SGHTS and CDR2 is YDEGEE. The CDR3 has 16 amino acids. V dropped 4 bases and J dropped 4 bases, with 18 bases sitting between them. The CDR3 loop reads CASSPLWQATYNEQFF. Here the CDR3 DNA reads TGTGCCAGCAGCCCTCTTTGGCAGGCGACTTACAATGAGCAGTTCTTC.

V and J are TRBV4-1 and TRBJ2-5; no definite D call. The CDR3 runs to 14 residues. V lost 0 bases and J lost 5, with 10 bases in between. Germline assignment: CDR1 MGHRA and CDR2 YSYEKL. CDR3 sequence reads: CASSQEVAWETQYF. CDR3 DNA sequence: TGCGCCAGCAGCCAAGAAGTAGCATGGGAGACCCAGTACTTC.

CDR3 bases: TGTGCCAGCAGCAACACAGATACGCAGTATTTT. This gives the protein CASSNTDTQYF. The V and J genes are TRBV7-3 and TRBJ2-3; D gene unclear. The V end lost 5 bases, the J end lost 2 bases, and 2 bases lay between the germline ends. This CDR3 has 11 amino acids. The germline CDR1 and CDR2 sequences are SGHTA and FQGTGA.

About this clone: Distinct nucleotide sequences in the sample also encode this CDR3. J is TRBJ2-1 and V is TRBV27; maybe TRBD2 (6 bases). The V gene's germline CDR1 is MNHEY and CDR2 SMNVEV (reference sequence). This CDR3 spans 12 amino acids. The V end lost 8 bases, the J end lost 7 bases, and 12 bases lay between the germline ends. The DNA for the CDR3 is TGTGCCAGCTCCCTGGGGGGAAATGAGCAGTTCTTC. It yields the protein CASSLGGNEQFF.

J is TRBJ2-3 and V is TRBV7-6; D remains unclear. Germline lookup yields CDR1 SGHVS and CDR2 FNYEAQ. This CDR3 has 13 amino acids. V lost 6 bases and J lost 3, with 10 bases in between. The CDR3 loop is CASRSSTTDTQYF. The CDR3 DNA reads as TGTGCCAGCAGGTCCTCCACGACAGATACGCAGTATTTT.

The chain carries TRBV28 and TRBJ2-6; maybe TRBD2 (7 bases). V gave up 4 bases and J gave up 3 bases, with 16 bases separating them. The germline V gene has CDR1 MDHEN and CDR2 SYDVKM. The CDR3 sequence is 17 residues long. CDR3 in DNA: TGTGCCAGCAGTTGGGGCGGCGGGGGCGGTGGGGCCAACGTCCTGACTTTC. Protein: CASSWGGGGGGANVLTF.

The rearrangement links TRBV15 to TRBJ2-5; D remains ambiguous. CDR3 length: 12 amino acids. V was cut by 3 bases and J by 2 bases, with 4 bases left in between. Per the germline V gene, CDR1 is LNHNV and CDR2 is YYDKDF (reference sequence). This CDR3 reads CATSREQETQYF. As DNA, the CDR3 is TGTGCCACCAGCAGGGAACAAGAGACCCAGTACTTC.

The chain couples TRBV5-1 to TRBJ2-1; 10 nucleotides line up with TRBD1. The J segment lost 8 bases and the V segment lost 2 bases, leaving 7 bases of the junction unmatched. The CDR3 consists of 15 residues. Germline loops: CDR1 SGHRS, CDR2 YFSETQ. The CDR3 coding sequence is TGCGCCAGCAGCTTTCGACAGGGGGCTAGGGATGAGCAGTTCTTC. The encoded protein is CASSFRQGARDEQFF. The full variable domain, with the rest looked up from reference TRBV5-1 and TRBJ2-1, is KAGVTQTPRYLIKTRGQQVTLSCSPISGHRSVSWYQQTPGQGLQFLFEYFSETQRNKGNFPGRFSGRQFSNSRSEMNVSTLELGDSALYLCASSFRQGARDEQFFGPGTRLTVL.

A word on this clone: This may come from a read error, since a much larger clone is one base off. Other DNA sequences in the same sample also yield this CDR3. This sequence joins TRBV9 and TRBJ2-1, with no clear D. With 3 bases removed from V and 0 bases from J, the gap between germline ends came to 13 bases. Looked up from germline, CDR1 is SGDLS and CDR2 is YYNGEE. The CDR3 has 16 residues. The CDR3 DNA follows: TGTGCCAGCAGCGGCTATGCTCTTAGCTCCTACAATGAGCAGTTCTTC. Translation: CASSGYALSSYNEQFF.

V is TRBV6-1 and J is TRBJ2-1; D not certain. Per the germline V gene, CDR1 is MNHNS and CDR2 is SASEGT. V was pared by 4 bases and J by 5 bases, with 9 bases between. This CDR3 contains 13 residues. The CDR3, as DNA: TGTGCCAGCAGTGCGATACCAAACAATGAGCAGTTCTTC. This sequence encodes CASSAIPNNEQFF.

V gene TRBV4-3 combines with J gene TRBJ2-7, with TRBD2 matching over 8 bases. The CDR3 loop spans 15 amino acids. V trimming: 1 base; J trimming: 6 bases; junction bases outside the gene matches: 8. Germline V gene data show CDR1 as LGHNA and CDR2 as YSLEER. CDR3 loop: CASSQGSGIGLEQYF. CDR3 DNA sequence: TGCGCCAGCAGCCAAGGTAGCGGGATAGGTCTCGAGCAGTACTTC.

The chain couples TRBV7-8 to TRBJ2-5; D perhaps matches TRBD2 (5 bases). The CDR3 length is 15 residues. Trimming took 5 bases from V and 1 from J, leaving 14 bases between them. The germline V gene encodes CDR1 SGHVS and CDR2 FQNEAQ. The CDR3 DNA follows: TGTGCCAGCAGCCAAAGGTCGGGGTTCCAAGAGACCCAGTACTTC. Residues: CASSQRSGFQETQYF.

The chain uses TRBV6-5 and TRBJ2-1; D possibly corresponds to TRBD1 (6 bases). This CDR3 contains 15 residues. The V gene's germline CDR1 is MNHEY and CDR2 SVGAGI. Trimming removed 6 bases at V and 2 bases at J, with 14 bases between. This chain's CDR3 is CASSQGTNTYNEQFF. Here the CDR3 DNA reads TGTGCCAGCAGCCAGGGGACAAACACCTACAATGAGCAGTTCTTC.

The V call is TRBV4-1, the J call TRBJ2-1; 7 positions agree with TRBD2. This CDR3 region has 16 residues. The germline V gene encodes CDR1 MGHRA and CDR2 YSYEKL. J was trimmed by 3 bases and V by 0 bases; bases with no gene match: 5. CDR3 DNA: TGCGCCAGCAGCCAAGAGGGAGCGGGAATCTACAATGAGCAGTTCTTC. Protein: CASSQEGAGIYNEQFF.

With regard to this clone: The sample carries other DNA sequences with the same CDR3. This sequence joins TRBV11-2 and TRBJ2-3; D is uncertain. V lost 4 bases, J lost 3 bases, and 5 bases lay in between. Germline CDR1 and CDR2: SGHAT and FQNNGV. The CDR3 contains 12 residues. CDR3 nucleotides: TGTGCCAGCAGCTCACGGACAGATACGCAGTATTTT. It is translated as CASSSRTDTQYF.

The chain has TRBV29-1 and TRBJ2-7, with D perhaps matching TRBD1 (5 bases). CDR3 length: 16 residues. Trimming removed 1 base from V and 2 bases from J, with 18 bases in between. Germline V gene lookup returns CDR1 SQVTM and CDR2 ANQGSEA. For the CDR3, the DNA is TGCAGCGTTGAAGGGGGCCCGCAGGACGAGACCTACGAGCAGTACTTC. Its protein is CSVEGGPQDETYEQYF.

The rearrangement joins TRBV28 to TRBJ1-1; no clear D. Germline V lookup: CDR1 MDHEN, CDR2 SYDVKM. The CDR3 extends over 12 amino acids. Trimming stripped 3 bases from V and 3 bases from J, with 5 bases between. CDR3 region: CASSFMYTEAFF. The CDR3 nucleotides read TGTGCCAGCAGTTTTATGTACACTGAAGCTTTCTTT.

The chain combines TRBV7-8 with TRBJ2-7; 8 bases map to TRBD2. The CDR3 totals 16 residues. Looked up from germline, CDR1 is SGHVS and CDR2 is FQNEAQ. Germline trimming cut 0 bases from V and 2 bases from J; bases unmatched to any gene: 6. CDR3 DNA sequence: TGTGCCAGCAGCTTAGCTCGGGAGGGCCCCACCTACGAGCAGTACTTC. Encoded protein: CASSLAREGPTYEQYF. The entire variable domain, with the rest obtained from reference TRBV7-8 and TRBJ2-7, is as follows: GAGVSQSPRYKVAKRGQDVALRCDPISGHVSLFWYQQALGQGPEFLTYFQNEAQLDKSGLPSDRFFAERPEGSVSTLKIQRTQQEDSAVYLCASSLAREGPTYEQYFGPGTRLTVT.

The gene calls are TRBV5-8 and TRBJ2-7; a possible D gene is TRBD2 (5 bases). This CDR3 has 16 amino acids. The V and J ends lost 2 bases and 0 bases respectively, with 15 bases between them. Germline assignment: CDR1 SGHTS and CDR2 YDEGEE. For the CDR3, the DNA is TGTGCCAGCAGCTTAGACTATCGCGGCTTCTCCTACGAGCAGTACTTC. This codes for CASSLDYRGFSYEQYF.

The genes are TRBV9 and TRBJ1-3, with 9 bases identical to TRBD1. Per germline, CDR1 SGDLS and CDR2 YYNGEE. J lost 10 bases, V lost 4 bases, and 6 bases had no gene match. The CDR3 has 13 amino acids. CDR3 DNA sequence: TGTGCCAGCAGCCTAACACAGGGGGCTACCATATATTTT. Protein: CASSLTQGATIYF.

The chain employs TRBV11-2 and TRBJ2-5; perhaps TRBD1 as D (6 bases). This CDR3 region has 13 residues. Germline V gene lookup returns CDR1 SGHAT and CDR2 FQNNGV. Trimming removed 5 bases from V and 10 bases from J, with 17 bases in between. Written as DNA, the CDR3 is TGTGCCAGCAGCCAAGGGACAACGGTGAGCCAGTACTTC. It yields the protein CASSQGTTVSQYF.